The clone carrying this T cell receptor beta chain has a count of ten or more. The antigen remains undetermined. This specimen belongs to a study of T cells in Graves' hyperthyroidism and ophthalmopathy. Study-wide findings and caveats: Blood also held most thyroid clonotypes expanded beyond 0.001.

Disease duration under 2 months; hyperthyroidism patients were aged 18 to 65. Patients showing uncontrolled infection, other autoimmune disease, pregnancy or lactation were ineligible. The authors obtained PBMCs from roughly 10 ml of fresh peripheral blood. The investigators amplified TCR beta CDR3 regions from RNA transcripts. An initial round of RT-PCR targeting the TCR CDR3 relied on the HTBI primer set. TCRdb independently ran MiXCR on the multiplex PCR reads; one entry per CDR3 protein. In the table there are under 700,000 distinct CDR3 sequences, 16% of which are singletons. The specimen sequenced was blood. The TCR comes from a woman aged 18-29 years with Graves' hyperthyroidism.

The CDR3 region is CASSLGTSRSTDTQYF. CDR3 bases: TGTGCCAGCAGCTTAGGGACTAGCAGAAGCACAGATACGCAGTATTTT. The gene calls are TRBV7-9 and TRBJ2-3, with TRBD2 identical over 8 bases. V shed 1 base, J shed 0 bases, and the junction held 3 bases outside the gene matches. The CDR3 consists of 16 residues. CDR1 and CDR2 (germline): SEHNR, FQNEAQ (reference sequence).